The clone carrying this TCR beta chain was counted between two and nine times. Its antigen is unidentified. These data come from a study of blood T cells in healthy people across ages. Study-level findings and limits: There was no known CMV status for donors, so expanded clonotype changes were possibly confounded. While age rose, TCR beta diversity per million T cells dropped in a roughly linear way. The lack of PBMC sorting stopped any conclusive naive versus antigen-experienced comparison.

Primers used in a second PCR of about 7 to 12 cycles were a sample-barcoded 5' primer and a J-beta primer mix. Each cDNA molecule was tagged by a template-switch adaptor that had 12 random nucleotides. TCRdb redid the calling of the 5' RACE reads with MiXCR, one entry per CDR3 protein. Of roughly 830,000 distinct CDR3 sequences detected, under 80% appear once; the ten largest clones hold 25% to 35%. Trimming cost V 1 base and J 8 bases; bases outside gene matches: 8. Germline lookup yields CDR1 SGHTA and CDR2 FQGNSA. This CDR3 has 15 amino acids. The origin of this receptor is a man aged 25 to 40 in good health. This chain links TRBV7-2 with TRBJ2-3; 8 bases map to TRBD2. Sequenced material: blood. In DNA, the CDR3 is TGTGCCAGCAGCTTAGGCGCGGGGGGCCCCCCTACGCAGTATTTT. It encodes CASSLGAGGPPTQYF.